The TCR beta chain under discussion was sequenced for a study of radiotherapy plus CTLA-4 blockade in lung cancer. General observations from the study: Radiotherapy plus ipilimumab was followed by expansion in blood of tumor-derived TCR clones.

As concerns this clone: Its specificity is not known.

Profiling relied on immunoSEQ multiplex PCR, and the TCRdb table lists in-frame clones only, not all of them. Of some 87,000 clones listed, roughly four fifths are singletons. Germline assignment: CDR1 SGHTA and CDR2 FQGNSA. The CDR3 runs 14 residues. V gave up 6 bases and J gave up 0 bases; unmatched junction bases: 4. This receptor was obtained from a human donor with non-small cell lung cancer that progressed on radiotherapy plus ipilimumab. V usage is TRBV7-2 and J usage is TRBJ2-7; 8 nucleotides agree with TRBD2. The specimen comprised peripheral blood, sampled from a patient treated with radiotherapy plus ipilimumab. Written as DNA, the CDR3 is TGTGCCAGCAGGCCGACTAGCGACTCCTACGAGCAGTACTTC. Encoded protein: CASRPTSDSYEQYF.